Following are 2 T cell receptor beta chains from one sample sequenced in a study of T cells in Graves' hyperthyroidism and ophthalmopathy. RNA transcripts yielded amplified TCR beta CDR3 regions. HTBI primers were employed in a first-round RT-PCR of the TCR CDR3. In TCRdb, the multiplex PCR reads were re-called with MiXCR into one record per CDR3 protein. This table has 450,000 to 650,000 distinct CDR3 sequences, 17% appearing once. The source material was blood. Every receptor here comes from a young woman with Graves' ophthalmopathy.

This clonotype was observed a handful of times. V and J are TRBV3-1 and TRBJ2-2; TRBD1 might be the D (5 bases). V was shortened by 4 bases and J by 2 bases, with 8 bases between the two germline ends. Germline CDR1 LGHDT, CDR2 YNNKEL (reference sequence). CDR3 size: 14 residues. The CDR3 here is CASSRGINTGELFF. The CDR3 DNA follows: TGTGCCAGCAGCCGGGGCATAAACACCGGGGAGCTGTTTTTT.

About this clonotype: Sequence at one end of the junction differs from germline and may be a read error. CDR3 in DNA: TGCAGTGCTGGGGACGGTTCAGGGTATGGCCACACCTTC. Protein product: CSAGDGSGYGHTF. This chain uses TRBV20-1 with TRBJ1-2; a weak D match, TRBD1 (5 bases). Germline V gene data show CDR1 as DFQATT and CDR2 as SNEGSKA (reference sequence). The CDR3 totals 13 residues.